This T cell receptor (beta chain) comes out of a study of blood T cells in healthy people across ages. A J-beta primer mix and a sample-barcoded 5' primer were used in a second PCR of about 7 to 12 cycles. MiXCR, run by TCRdb on the 5' RACE reads, gives a single entry per CDR3 protein. The data contain fewer than 2 million distinct CDR3 sequences, roughly two fifths of them singletons. In regard to this clonotype: Its specificity is unknown.

Study-level findings and limits: Naive CD4+ cells and diversity were both higher in long-lived donors than in aged donors. Leaving the PBMCs unsorted stopped any conclusive comparison of naive versus antigen-experienced cells. A roughly linear age-dependent decrease characterized TCR beta diversity per million T cells.

Germline lookup yields CDR1 LGHDT and CDR2 YNNKEL (reference sequence). CDR3 length: 13 residues. Trimming took 1 base from V and 14 from J; bases not matched to a gene: 7. Peripheral blood samples of 9 to 10 milliliters were drawn from each donor. J is TRBJ2-1 and V is TRBV3-1, with 8 bases lining up with TRBD2. The sequence derives from a human donor in good health. Sequenced input: blood. This chain's CDR3 is CASSQGKAGAEFF. CDR3 sequence (DNA): TGTGCCAGCAGCCAAGGGAAAGCGGGGGCGGAGTTCTTC.